This T cell receptor (beta chain) derives from a study of long-term antiretroviral therapy in people with HIV. At least two post-ART and at least one pre-ART PBMC sample were available for each donor. Points from the study as a whole: Diversity remained lower than transplant donor controls, even though it increased after ART. Clonotypes expanded prior to ART showed repertoire dominance at all sampled time points.

As for this clone: What it binds is not known.

The V end lost 6 bases, the J end lost 0 bases, and 17 bases lay between the germline ends. There are 15 residues in the CDR3. CDR1 SQVTM and CDR2 ANQGSEA come from the germline V gene. The assay used was immunoSEQ (version v3.0), run at survey level. Produced via immunoSEQ multiplex PCR; TCRdb's table is partial and in-frame only. The table lists about 36,000 clones, approximately 94% of them singletons. The material was unsorted PBMCs, obtained 4.1 years after starting antiretroviral therapy. This sequence originates from a woman in her 50s with HIV. This chain joins TRBV29-1 and TRBJ1-1, with D perhaps matching TRBD1 (5 bases). CDR3 bases: TGCAGCGTGGTTACAGGTTCGGACATGAACACTGAAGCTTTCTTT. Translation gives CSVVTGSDMNTEAFF.